Below are 24 T cell receptor beta chains sequenced from a single sample in a study of control samples from healthy donors and cancer patients. The repertoire was sequenced with immunoSEQ multiplex PCR; TCRdb's copy has only in-frame clones and lacks some. Of 100,000 to 150,000 clones listed, about 88% are singletons. Sequenced material: blood. The receptors derive from a man between 45 and 60 years old in good health.

The chain recombines TRBV2 with TRBJ2-2, with TRBD2 matching over 9 bases. The CDR3 runs 20 residues. Germline CDR1 is SNHLY and CDR2 is FYNNEI. The trim removed 3 bases at V and 0 bases at J, leaving 14 bases unmatched. CDR3 residues: CASSDLLGISGGPNTGELFF. The CDR3, as DNA: TGTGCCAGCAGTGATCTACTAGGAATTAGCGGGGGCCCGAACACCGGGGAGCTGTTTTTT.

The chain links TRBV9 to TRBJ2-7; D unclear. The CDR3 has 14 residues. CDR1 and CDR2 (germline): SGDLS, YYNGEE. V was shortened by 0 bases and J by 2 bases, with 9 bases between the two germline ends. The CDR3 DNA reads TGTGCCAGCAGCGTAGGGGGATTCACCTACGAGCAGTACTTC. It specifies CASSVGGFTYEQYF.

The chain has TRBV3-1 (or the pseudogene TRBV3-2) and TRBJ1-5; D possibly corresponds to TRBD1 (6 bases). V was pared by 1 base and J by 2 bases, with 12 bases between. CDR3 length: 16 residues. The V gene's germline CDR1 is LGHDT and CDR2 YNNKEL (reference sequence). The CDR3 nucleotides are TGTGCCAGCAGCCAAGGGGGGGCAGGGGGCAATCAGCCCCAGCATTTT. This sequence encodes CASSQGGAGGNQPQHF.

V and J are TRBV28 and TRBJ2-5, with a possible D match to TRBD1 (5 bases). Germline V gene sequence: CDR1 MDHEN, CDR2 SYDVKM. The V end lost 6 bases, the J end lost 2 bases, and 13 bases lay between the germline ends. This CDR3 comprises 14 residues. DNA for the CDR3: TGTGCCAGCAGACAGACCGGACAACAAGAGACCCAGTACTTC. Protein product: CASRQTGQQETQYF.

The chain is built from TRBV28 and TRBJ2-6; D is perhaps TRBD1 (6 bases). The germline CDR1 and CDR2 sequences are MDHEN and SYDVKM. V lost 7 bases, J lost 0 bases, and 16 bases lay in between. CDR3 length: 17 amino acids. CDR3 sequence (DNA): TGTGCCAGCAACGTTCAGCAGGGGACCTCTGGGGCCAACGTCCTGACTTTC. Its translation: CASNVQQGTSGANVLTF.

The chain links TRBV7-2 to TRBJ2-5; D not resolved. V was pared by 5 bases and J by 1 base, with 14 bases between. Germline CDR1 SGHTA, CDR2 FQGNSA. The CDR3 is made up of 15 amino acids. The CDR3 is CASSIMLGSQETQYF. The CDR3 coding sequence is TGTGCCAGCAGCATTATGTTAGGGTCCCAAGAGACCCAGTACTTC.

The chain employs TRBV19 and TRBJ1-2, with D uncertain. This CDR3 is 13 amino acids long. Germline V gene lookup returns CDR1 LNHDA and CDR2 SQIVND (reference sequence). V was pared by 5 bases and J by 2 bases, with 9 bases between. The CDR3 region has the DNA TGTGCCAGTAGTTACGGTCAGAACTATGGCTACACCTTC. This sequence encodes CASSYGQNYGYTF.

This clone has a single count. This chain uses TRBV7-9 with TRBJ1-2; D is perhaps TRBD1 (6 bases). The V end lost 1 base, the J end lost 8 bases, and 14 bases lay between the germline ends. The CDR3 length is 14 residues. Germline V gene data show CDR1 as SEHNR and CDR2 as FQNEAQ (reference sequence). CDR3 sequence (DNA): TGTGCCAGCAGCTTAGTGGCGGGGGGCGAGGGCTACACCTTC. Translated: CASSLVAGGEGYTF.

The chain employs TRBV5-4 and TRBJ2-3; no firm D call. V was trimmed by 0 bases and J by 3 bases, leaving 5 bases between them. Per germline, CDR1 SGHNT and CDR2 YYREEE (reference sequence). This CDR3 contains 13 residues. The CDR3 region has the DNA TGTGCCAGCAGCTTGGAGGTTACAGATACGCAGTATTTT. Protein product: CASSLEVTDTQYF.

The chain recombines TRBV19 with TRBJ1-1; 8 bases line up with TRBD1. The V gene's germline CDR1 is LNHDA and CDR2 SQIVND (reference sequence). Trimming at V came to 6 bases and at J to 5 bases, leaving 11 bases not matched to a gene. There are 15 residues in the CDR3. The CDR3 loop reads CASRSKTGAGTEAFF. The CDR3 DNA follows: TGTGCCAGTAGGTCGAAGACAGGGGCAGGGACTGAAGCTTTCTTT.

The table lists this clone with a count of one. The chain recombines TRBV6-4 with TRBJ2-1; D possibly corresponds to TRBD2 (5 bases). V lost 1 base to trimming and J lost 8 bases, with 9 bases between them. The germline V gene has CDR1 MRHNA and CDR2 SNTAGT. CDR3 size: 13 residues. For the CDR3, the DNA is TGTGCCAGCAGTGACTTGGCGGGTTATGAGCAGTTCTTC. Translated, it gives CASSDLAGYEQFF.

J is TRBJ1-2 and V is TRBV9, with D tentatively TRBD1 (6 bases). CDR3 length: 15 residues. Trimming left V 2 bases short and J 0 bases short, with 11 bases between. Germline CDR1 SGDLS, CDR2 YYNGEE. In DNA form, the CDR3 reads TGTGCCAGCAGCGTGGGTACAGGGCCTAACTATGGCTACACCTTC. Encoded protein: CASSVGTGPNYGYTF.

This sequence joins TRBV29-1 and TRBJ2-7; a possible D gene is TRBD1 (6 bases). The V end lost 4 bases, the J end lost 3 bases, and 16 bases lay between the germline ends. Germline CDR1 is SQVTM and CDR2 is ANQGSEA. The CDR3 extends over 14 amino acids. The CDR3 protein is CSVGPGQTNYEQYF. DNA of the CDR3: TGCAGCGTTGGACCAGGACAGACGAACTACGAGCAGTACTTC.

V usage is TRBV3-1 (or the pseudogene TRBV3-2) and J usage is TRBJ1-2; D is uncertain. The CDR3 contains 13 residues. Germline-derived CDR1 and CDR2 are LGHDT and YNNKEL (reference sequence). V lost 2 bases, J lost 6 bases, and 10 bases lay in between. CDR3 sequence: CASSQRSNDGYTF. DNA of the CDR3: TGTGCCAGCAGCCAAAGGTCTAATGATGGCTACACCTTC.

This clone was recorded once. CDR3 region: CAISAGSYTEAFF. For the CDR3, the DNA is TGTGCCATCTCTGCAGGCTCGTACACTGAAGCTTTCTTT. V gene TRBV10-3 combines with J gene TRBJ1-1; D gene ambiguous. Trimming shortened V by 8 bases and J by 3 bases, and 13 bases separated the two germline ends. Germline CDR1 reads ENHRY; CDR2 reads SYGVKD. The CDR3 loop spans 13 amino acids.

The V call is TRBV25-1, the J call TRBJ1-2; D is perhaps TRBD1 (5 bases). Germline V gene lookup returns CDR1 MGHDK and CDR2 SYGVNS. The CDR3 covers 14 residues. V lost 5 bases and J lost 5, with 15 bases in between. CDR3 sequence: CASSSALGVYGYTF. CDR3 nucleotides: TGTGCCAGCAGTTCAGCACTGGGGGTATATGGCTACACCTTC.

V is TRBV10-1 and J is TRBJ2-5; D uncertain. V gave up 4 bases and J gave up 3 bases, with 15 bases separating them. The CDR3 is 15 amino acids. The germline V gene encodes CDR1 WNHNN and CDR2 SYGVQD (reference sequence). This chain's CDR3 is CASSGTESTEETQYF. CDR3 nucleotide sequence: TGCGCCAGCAGTGGTACAGAGAGTACGGAAGAGACCCAGTACTTC.

This chain links TRBV28 with TRBJ2-3, with D perhaps matching TRBD1 (5 bases). Germline V gene lookup returns CDR1 MDHEN and CDR2 SYDVKM. V gave up 8 bases and J gave up 5 bases, with 20 bases separating them. The CDR3 is made up of 15 amino acids. Written as DNA, the CDR3 is TGTGCCAGCTCCTTGGTCCAGGGTGGAATAGATACGCAGTATTTT. Translated: CASSLVQGGIDTQYF. Combining the CDR3 with reference TRBV28 and TRBJ2-3 gives the whole variable domain DVKVTQSSRYLVKRTGEKVFLECVQDMDHENMFWYRQDPGLGLRLIYFSYDVKMKEKGDIPEGYSVSREKKERFSLILESASTNQTSMYLCASSLVQGGIDTQYFGPGTRLTVL.

The genes are TRBV10-3 and TRBJ1-2; 7 bases are shared with TRBD1. This CDR3 has 13 residues. J gave up 3 bases and V 3 bases, and 1 base lay outside the gene matches. Germline assignment: CDR1 ENHRY and CDR2 SYGVKD. The CDR3 region has the DNA TGTGCCATCAGTGAAGGGACAGACTATGGCTACACCTTC. Its translation: CAISEGTDYGYTF.

The chain is built from TRBV4-2 and TRBJ2-2; the D gene could be TRBD1 or TRBD2 (5 bases each). V was clipped by 4 bases and J by 5 bases, with 20 bases between them. Germline V gene lookup returns CDR1 LGHNA and CDR2 YNFKEQ. CDR3 size: 17 residues. The CDR3 is CASSPLLAVGRTGELFF. DNA of the CDR3: TGTGCCAGCAGCCCCCTCCTAGCCGTGGGGCGGACCGGGGAGCTGTTTTTT.

This chain joins TRBV5-6 and TRBJ1-5; 10 nucleotides align to TRBD1. Germline trimming cut 2 bases from V and 1 base from J; bases unmatched to any gene: 3. The CDR3 contains 16 residues. Germline values: CDR1 SGHDT, CDR2 YYEEEE. The CDR3 sequence is CASSFWTGGSNQPQHF. CDR3 sequence (DNA): TGTGCCAGCAGCTTTTGGACAGGGGGGAGCAATCAGCCCCAGCATTTT.

The gene calls are TRBV24-1 and TRBJ2-2, with D unresolved. Per the germline V gene, CDR1 is KGHDR and CDR2 is SFDVKD. The V and J ends lost 1 base and 2 bases respectively, with 10 bases between them. The CDR3 is 16 amino acids. CDR3 coding DNA: TGTGCCACCAGTGATTTTTCGCAATACAACACCGGGGAGCTGTTTTTT. Its protein product is CATSDFSQYNTGELFF.

This clone occurred a few times. This sequence joins TRBV9 and TRBJ1-6; maybe TRBD1 (5 bases). The length of the CDR3 is 14 residues. Trimming pared 0 bases from V and 14 bases from J, leaving 15 bases between. Germline V gene lookup returns CDR1 SGDLS and CDR2 YYNGEE. The CDR3 loop is CASSVGDGFNSLHF. The CDR3 DNA reads TGTGCCAGCAGCGTAGGGGACGGATTTAATTCCCTCCACTTT. Full variable domain (rest looked up from reference TRBV9 and TRBJ1-6): DSGVTQTPKHLITATGQRVTLRCSPRSGDLSVYWYQQSLDQGLQFLIQYYNGEERAKGNILERFSAQQFPDLHSELNLSSLELGDSALYFCASSVGDGFNSLHFGNGTRLTVT.

The chain has TRBV27 and TRBJ1-2; D possibly corresponds to TRBD1 (6 bases). The CDR3 runs to 15 residues. From germline, CDR1 is MNHEY and CDR2 SMNVEV (reference sequence). Between the trimmed V and J ends, which lost 6 bases and 4 bases, there was a span of 18 bases. The CDR3 nucleotides read TGTGCCAGCAGCGACGGGGGGCATGCCCTCTATGGCTACACCTTC. It codes for CASSDGGHALYGYTF.